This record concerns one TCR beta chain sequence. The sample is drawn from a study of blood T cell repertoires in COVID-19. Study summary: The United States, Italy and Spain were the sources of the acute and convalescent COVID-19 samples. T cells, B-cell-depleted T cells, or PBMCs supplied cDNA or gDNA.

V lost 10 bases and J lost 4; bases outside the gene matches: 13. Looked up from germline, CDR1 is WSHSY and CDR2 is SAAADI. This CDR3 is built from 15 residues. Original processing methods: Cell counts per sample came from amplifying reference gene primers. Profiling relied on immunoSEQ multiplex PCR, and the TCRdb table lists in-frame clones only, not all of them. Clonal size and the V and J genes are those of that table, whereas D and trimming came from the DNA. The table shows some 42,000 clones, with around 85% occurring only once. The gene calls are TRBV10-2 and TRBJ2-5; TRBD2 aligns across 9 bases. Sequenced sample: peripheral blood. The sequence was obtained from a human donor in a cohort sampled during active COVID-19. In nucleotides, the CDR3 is TGCGCCACAGGGGGGCTAGCGGGGACCGGAGAGACCCAGTACTTC. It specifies CATGGLAGTGETQYF.